The sequence of this T cell receptor (beta chain) was determined in a study of T cell responses to AZD1222 COVID-19 vaccine. For the study at large: Second-dose intervals near 4 or 12 weeks were combined.

The CDR3 contains 15 residues. Trimming shortened V by 1 base and J by 1 base, and 9 bases separated the two germline ends. Germline V gene data show CDR1 as LNHDA and CDR2 as SQIVND (reference sequence). Assay used: immunoSEQ multiplex PCR; TCRdb lists only in-frame clones, some missing. The table shows around 140,000 clones, with about 90% occurring only once. Study-wide results and caveats: Donors in the cohort were predominantly white British and more often female, and clonal diversity was possibly underestimated.

In this sample, this clone turned up once. Its antigen remains unknown. V usage is TRBV19 and J usage is TRBJ2-3; D possibly corresponds to TRBD1 (5 bases). Here the sequenced sample was peripheral blood, taken on day 0 of AZD1222 vaccination. The clonotype originates from an adult in good health. The CDR3 sequence is CASSIGTRRTDTQYF. The DNA of the CDR3 is TGTGCCAGTAGTATAGGGACAAGACGCACAGATACGCAGTATTTT. The full variable domain, in which reference TRBV19 and TRBJ2-3 provide the parts outside the CDR3, is DGGITQSPKYLFRKEGQNVTLSCEQNLNHDAMYWYRQDPGQGLRLIYYSQIVNDFQKGDIAEGYSVSREKKESFPLTVTSAQKNPTAFYLCASSIGTRRTDTQYFGPGTRLTVL.